The 5 T cell receptor beta chains given below trace back to one sample, sequenced in a study of CD8 T cells in ankylosing spondylitis. Regarding the study as a whole: The study identified a TCR beta motif of several highly homologous variants that appeared characteristic of ankylosing spondylitis blood.

What these receptors recognize is not known. One entry per CDR3 protein, called by TCRdb with MiXCR from the 5' RACE reads. The repertoire has around 450,000 distinct CDR3 sequences, 25% to 30% of them found once; the top ten carry about 1%. The material sequenced was blood, either unsorted or a sorted T cell fraction (not recorded which). The receptors were gathered from a male donor with ankylosing spondylitis.

There are a few counts of this clonotype. The chain recombines TRBV29-1 with TRBJ1-1; D is perhaps TRBD1 (5 bases). The CDR3 totals 15 residues. The germline CDR1 and CDR2 sequences are SQVTM and ANQGSEA. V was clipped by 6 bases and J by 0 bases, with 17 bases between them. CDR3 nucleotides: TGCAGCGTGGGAGGAGGGTGGGGGATGAACACTGAAGCTTTCTTT. Translation: CSVGGGWGMNTEAFF.

Comments on this clonotype: One junction end disagrees with the germline gene, perhaps due to a read error. This CDR3 reads CSVEGLPGRFNEQFF. The CDR3, as DNA: TGCAGCGTCGAAGGACTCCCAGGGAGGTTCAATGAGCAGTTCTTC. This sequence joins TRBV29-1 and TRBJ2-1, with D possibly TRBD2 on 6 matching bases. Germline assignment: CDR1 SQVTM and CDR2 ANQGSEA. The CDR3 is made up of 15 amino acids.

This clonotype has only a few counts. The chain links TRBV2 to TRBJ2-3; 11 bases align to TRBD2. Germline CDR1 reads SNHLY; CDR2 reads FYNNEI. The CDR3 spans 15 residues. With 6 bases clipped from V and 6 bases from J, the junction kept 8 bases outside the gene matches. This CDR3 reads CASRPVAGGSDTQYF. CDR3 nucleotide sequence: TGTGCCAGCAGACCCGTAGCGGGAGGGTCGGATACGCAGTATTTT.

This rearrangement joins TRBV7-8 to TRBJ2-7; D is perhaps TRBD1 (5 bases). Germline loops: CDR1 SGHVS, CDR2 FQNEAQ. There are 14 residues in the CDR3. V was pared by 2 bases and J by 3 bases, with 11 bases between. The CDR3 region is CASSLRQIGYEQYF. The DNA of the CDR3 is TGTGCCAGCAGCTTAAGACAGATAGGCTACGAGCAGTACTTC.

This clonotype was found a few times. This chain connects TRBV6-5 to TRBJ2-4; 15 nucleotides align to TRBD2. The CDR3 runs to 17 residues. Germline values: CDR1 MNHEY, CDR2 SVGAGI. J gave up 5 bases and V 4 bases, and 6 bases lay outside the gene matches. CDR3 residues: CASSSRTSGRAQNIQYF. In DNA form, the CDR3 reads TGTGCCAGCAGTTCTCGGACTAGCGGGAGGGCCCAAAACATTCAGTACTTC.